This entry describes one TCR beta chain. The antigen is undetermined. From germline, CDR1 is MNHEY and CDR2 SVGEGT. Losses at the gene ends were 1 base for V and 6 bases for J; bases not matched to a gene: 7. The CDR3 covers 16 residues. An Oncomine TCR Beta short-read assay was used to sequence the DNA from cultured CD4+ T cells. CD4+ T cells were cultured, and genomic DNA was extracted from them. TCRdb ran MiXCR on the PCR reads and lists one entry per CDR3 protein. Of some 21,000 distinct CDR3 sequences listed, less than 50% were seen once; the top ten hold 5%. The data stem from a study of vaccination and CD4 T cells after COVID-19. About the study: Median time from COVID diagnosis to post-COVID sampling was about 100 days (35 to 161). Post-vaccination specimens were collected at a median of roughly 65 days following dose two (range 14 to 241).

Stated treatment: roughly ten-day PBMC culture with coronavirus spike peptide pools or control peptides (ViraFEST assay). V gene TRBV6-2 or TRBV6-3 combines with J gene TRBJ2-1; 9 bases align to TRBD2. Specimen: CD4+ T cells from blood, cultured in vitro, collected before SARS-CoV-2 vaccination. The sequence came from a human donor who had recovered from COVID-19. DNA of the CDR3: TGTGCCAGCAGTTACTTAGGGCTAGCGGGACCCAATGAGCAGTTCTTC. Translating it yields CASSYLGLAGPNEQFF.